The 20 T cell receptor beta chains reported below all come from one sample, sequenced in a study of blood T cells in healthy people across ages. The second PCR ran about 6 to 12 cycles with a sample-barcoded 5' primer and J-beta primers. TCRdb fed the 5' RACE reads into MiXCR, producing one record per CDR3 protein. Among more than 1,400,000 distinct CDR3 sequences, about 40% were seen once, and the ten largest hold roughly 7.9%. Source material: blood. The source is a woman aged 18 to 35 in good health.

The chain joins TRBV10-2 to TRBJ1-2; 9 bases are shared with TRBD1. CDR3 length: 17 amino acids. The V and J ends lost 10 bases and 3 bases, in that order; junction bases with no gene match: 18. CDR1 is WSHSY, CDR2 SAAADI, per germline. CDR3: CATIGPRDRENDYGYTF. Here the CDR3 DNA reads TGCGCCACCATTGGCCCCCGGGACAGGGAGAACGACTATGGCTACACCTTC.

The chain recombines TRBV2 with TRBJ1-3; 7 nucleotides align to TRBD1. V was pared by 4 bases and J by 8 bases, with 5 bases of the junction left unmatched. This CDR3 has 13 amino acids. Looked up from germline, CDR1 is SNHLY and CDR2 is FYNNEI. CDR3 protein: CASSADRVDTIYF. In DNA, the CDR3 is TGTGCCAGCAGTGCAGACAGGGTTGACACCATATATTTT. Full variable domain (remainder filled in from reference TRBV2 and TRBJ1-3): EPEVTQTPSHQVTQMGQEVILRCVPISNHLYFYWYRQILGQKVEFLVSFYNNEISEKSEIFDDQFSVERPDGSNFTLKIRSTKLEDSAMYFCASSADRVDTIYFGEGSWLTVV.

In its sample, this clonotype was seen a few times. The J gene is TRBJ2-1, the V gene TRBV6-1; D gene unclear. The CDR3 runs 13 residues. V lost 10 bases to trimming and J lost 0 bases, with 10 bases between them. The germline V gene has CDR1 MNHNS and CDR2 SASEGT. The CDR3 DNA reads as TGTGCCACCAAGGTTAGCTCCTACAATGAGCAGTTCTTC. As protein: CATKVSSYNEQFF.

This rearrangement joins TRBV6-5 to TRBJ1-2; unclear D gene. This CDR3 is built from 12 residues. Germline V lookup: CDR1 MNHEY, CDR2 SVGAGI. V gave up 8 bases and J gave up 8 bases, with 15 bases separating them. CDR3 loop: CASREAKGGYTF. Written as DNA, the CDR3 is TGTGCCAGCCGGGAGGCCAAGGGAGGCTACACCTTC.

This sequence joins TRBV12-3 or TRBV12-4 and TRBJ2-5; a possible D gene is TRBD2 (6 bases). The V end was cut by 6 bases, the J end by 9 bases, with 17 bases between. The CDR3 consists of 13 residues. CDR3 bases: TGTGCCAGCAGCCCTCAACTAGCATTTCCCCAGTACTTC. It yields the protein CASSPQLAFPQYF.

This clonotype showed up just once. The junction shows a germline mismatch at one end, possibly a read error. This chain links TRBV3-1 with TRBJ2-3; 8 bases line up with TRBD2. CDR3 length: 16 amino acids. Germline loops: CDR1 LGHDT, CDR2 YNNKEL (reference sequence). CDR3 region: CANSPLAGLSTDTQYF. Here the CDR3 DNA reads TGTGCCAACAGCCCTCTAGCGGGCCTAAGCACAGATACGCAGTATTTT.

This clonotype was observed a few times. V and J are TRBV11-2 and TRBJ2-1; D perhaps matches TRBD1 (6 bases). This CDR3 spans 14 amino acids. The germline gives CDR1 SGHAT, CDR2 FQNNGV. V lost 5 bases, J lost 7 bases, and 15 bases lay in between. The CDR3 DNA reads TGTGCCAGCAGCGCACCACAGGGAATGAATGAGCAGTTCTTC. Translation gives CASSAPQGMNEQFF.

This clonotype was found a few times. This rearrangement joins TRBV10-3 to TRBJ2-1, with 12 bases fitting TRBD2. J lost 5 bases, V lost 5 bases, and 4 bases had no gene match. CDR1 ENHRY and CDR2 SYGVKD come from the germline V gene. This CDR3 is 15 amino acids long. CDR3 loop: CAISKTSGSNNEQFF. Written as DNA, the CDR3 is TGTGCCATCAGTAAGACTAGCGGGAGCAACAATGAGCAGTTCTTC.

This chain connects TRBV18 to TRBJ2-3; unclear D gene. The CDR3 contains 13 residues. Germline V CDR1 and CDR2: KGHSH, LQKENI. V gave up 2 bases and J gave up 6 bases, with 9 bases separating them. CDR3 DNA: TGTGCCAGCTCACCAGAATCCCGCGATACGCAGTATTTT. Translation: CASSPESRDTQYF.

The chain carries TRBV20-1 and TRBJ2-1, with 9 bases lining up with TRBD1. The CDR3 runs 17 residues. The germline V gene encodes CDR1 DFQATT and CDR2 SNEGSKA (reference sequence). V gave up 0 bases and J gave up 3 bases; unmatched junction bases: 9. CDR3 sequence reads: CSARDPVKTGGYNEQFF. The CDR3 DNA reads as TGCAGTGCTAGAGATCCGGTAAAGACAGGGGGCTACAATGAGCAGTTCTTC.

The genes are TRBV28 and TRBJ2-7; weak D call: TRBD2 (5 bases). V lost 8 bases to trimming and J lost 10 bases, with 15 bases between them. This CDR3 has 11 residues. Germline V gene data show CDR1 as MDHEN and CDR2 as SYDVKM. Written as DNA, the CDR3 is TGTGCCAGCGGACCCACTAGGGCCCAGTACTTC. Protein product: CASGPTRAQYF.

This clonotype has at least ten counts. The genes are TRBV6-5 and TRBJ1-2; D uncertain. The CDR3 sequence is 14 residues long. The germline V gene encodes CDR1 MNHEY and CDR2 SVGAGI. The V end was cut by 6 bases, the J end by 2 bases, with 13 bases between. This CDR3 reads CASSPGQANYGYTF. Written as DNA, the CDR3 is TGTGCCAGCAGCCCCGGGCAGGCAAACTATGGCTACACCTTC.

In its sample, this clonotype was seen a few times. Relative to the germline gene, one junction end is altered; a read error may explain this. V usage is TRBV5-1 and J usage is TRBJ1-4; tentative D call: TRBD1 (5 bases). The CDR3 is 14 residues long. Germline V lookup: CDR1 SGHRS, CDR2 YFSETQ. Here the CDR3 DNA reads TGTGCCAGCGGACCTGCAGGGCGATCTGAAAAACTGTTTTTT. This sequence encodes CASGPAGRSEKLFF.

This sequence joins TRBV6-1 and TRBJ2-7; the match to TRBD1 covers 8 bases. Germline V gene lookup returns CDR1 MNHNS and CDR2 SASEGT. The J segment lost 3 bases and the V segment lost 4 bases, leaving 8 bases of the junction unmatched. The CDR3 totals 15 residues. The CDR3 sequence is CASSASGQVIYEQYF. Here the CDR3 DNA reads TGTGCCAGCAGTGCTTCGGGACAGGTGATCTACGAGCAGTACTTC.

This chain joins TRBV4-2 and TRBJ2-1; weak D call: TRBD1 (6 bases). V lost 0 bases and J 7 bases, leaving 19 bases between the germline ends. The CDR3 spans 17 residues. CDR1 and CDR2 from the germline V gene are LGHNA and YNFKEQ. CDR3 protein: CASSQEETGAGENEQFF. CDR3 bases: TGTGCCAGCAGCCAAGAGGAGACCGGGGCAGGGGAAAATGAGCAGTTCTTC.

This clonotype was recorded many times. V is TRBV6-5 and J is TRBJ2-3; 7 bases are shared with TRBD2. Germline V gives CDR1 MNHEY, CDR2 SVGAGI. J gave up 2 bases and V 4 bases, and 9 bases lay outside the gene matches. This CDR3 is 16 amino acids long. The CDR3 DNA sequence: TGTGCCAGCAGTTGGCTGGGAGGGAAAAACACAGATACGCAGTATTTT. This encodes CASSWLGGKNTDTQYF.

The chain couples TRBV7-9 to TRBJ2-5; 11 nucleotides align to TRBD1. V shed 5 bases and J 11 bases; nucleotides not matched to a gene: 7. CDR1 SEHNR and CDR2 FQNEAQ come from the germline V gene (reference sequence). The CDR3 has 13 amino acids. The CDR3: CASSMGQGEEQYF. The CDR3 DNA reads TGTGCCAGCAGCATGGGACAGGGGGAAGAGCAGTACTTC.

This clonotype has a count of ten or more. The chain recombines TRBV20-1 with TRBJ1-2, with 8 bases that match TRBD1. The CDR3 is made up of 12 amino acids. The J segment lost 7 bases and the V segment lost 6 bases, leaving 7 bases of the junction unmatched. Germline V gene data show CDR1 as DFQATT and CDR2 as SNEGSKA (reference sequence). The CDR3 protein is CSAAGQAGGYTF. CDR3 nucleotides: TGCAGTGCGGCGGGACAGGCAGGTGGCTACACCTTC.

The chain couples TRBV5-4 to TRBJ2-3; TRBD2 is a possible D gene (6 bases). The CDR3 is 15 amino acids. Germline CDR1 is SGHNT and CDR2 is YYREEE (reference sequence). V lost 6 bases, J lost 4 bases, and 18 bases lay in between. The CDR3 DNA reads TGTGCCAGCACCCTTAGCGGACGCTGGGCAGATACGCAGTATTTT. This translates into CASTLSGRWADTQYF.

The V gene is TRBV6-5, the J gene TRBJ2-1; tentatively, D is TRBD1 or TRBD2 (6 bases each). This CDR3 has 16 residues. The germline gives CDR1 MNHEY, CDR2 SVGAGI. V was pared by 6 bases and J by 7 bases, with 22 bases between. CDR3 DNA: TGTGCCAGCAGCCAAAGGTCGGGGGCGTTAGGGAATGAGCAGTTCTTC. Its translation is CASSQRSGALGNEQFF.